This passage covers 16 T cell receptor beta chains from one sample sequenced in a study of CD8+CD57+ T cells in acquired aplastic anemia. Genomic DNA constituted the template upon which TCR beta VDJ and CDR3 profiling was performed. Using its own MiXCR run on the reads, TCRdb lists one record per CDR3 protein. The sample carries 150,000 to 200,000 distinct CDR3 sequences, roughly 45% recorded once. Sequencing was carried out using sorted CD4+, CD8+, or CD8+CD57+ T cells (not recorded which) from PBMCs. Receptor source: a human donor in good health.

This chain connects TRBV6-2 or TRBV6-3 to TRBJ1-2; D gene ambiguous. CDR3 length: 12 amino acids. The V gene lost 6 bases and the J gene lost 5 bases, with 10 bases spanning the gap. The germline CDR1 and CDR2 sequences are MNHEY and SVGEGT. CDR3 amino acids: CASSPEGYGYTF. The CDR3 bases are TGTGCCAGCAGCCCAGAAGGGTATGGCTACACCTTC.

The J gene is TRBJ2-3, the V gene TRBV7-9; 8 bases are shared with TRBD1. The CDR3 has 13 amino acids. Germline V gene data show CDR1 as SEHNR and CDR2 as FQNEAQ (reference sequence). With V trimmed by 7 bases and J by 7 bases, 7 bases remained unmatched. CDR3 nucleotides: TGTGCCAGCATAGGACAGGGCGTACATACGCAGTATTTT. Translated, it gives CASIGQGVHTQYF.

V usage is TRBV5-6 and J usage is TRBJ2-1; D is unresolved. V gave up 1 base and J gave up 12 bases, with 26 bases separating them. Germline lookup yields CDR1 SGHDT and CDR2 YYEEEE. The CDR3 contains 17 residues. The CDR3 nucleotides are TGTGCCAGCAGCTTGTATGCTCACAGCAAAGAGTTGGATGTGCAGTTCTTC. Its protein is CASSLYAHSKELDVQFF.

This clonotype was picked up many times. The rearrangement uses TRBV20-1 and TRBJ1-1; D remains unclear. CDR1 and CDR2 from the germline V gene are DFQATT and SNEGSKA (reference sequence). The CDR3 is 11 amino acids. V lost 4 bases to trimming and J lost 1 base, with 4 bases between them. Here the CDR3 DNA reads TGCAGTGCTACACCGAACACTGAAGCTTTCTTT. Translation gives CSATPNTEAFF.

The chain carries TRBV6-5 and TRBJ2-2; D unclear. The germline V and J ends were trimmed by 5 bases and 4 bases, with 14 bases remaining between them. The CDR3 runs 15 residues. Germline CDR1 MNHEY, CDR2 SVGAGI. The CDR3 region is CASSVPGVSTGELFF. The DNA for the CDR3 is TGTGCCAGCAGTGTCCCTGGAGTTTCCACCGGGGAGCTGTTTTTT.

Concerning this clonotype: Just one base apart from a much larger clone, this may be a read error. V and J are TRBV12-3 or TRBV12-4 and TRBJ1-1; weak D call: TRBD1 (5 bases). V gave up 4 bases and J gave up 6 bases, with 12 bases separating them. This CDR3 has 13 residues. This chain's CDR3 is CASSSGGIAEAFF. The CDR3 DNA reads TGTGCCAGCAGTTCCGGGGGTATCGCTGAAGCTTTCTTT.

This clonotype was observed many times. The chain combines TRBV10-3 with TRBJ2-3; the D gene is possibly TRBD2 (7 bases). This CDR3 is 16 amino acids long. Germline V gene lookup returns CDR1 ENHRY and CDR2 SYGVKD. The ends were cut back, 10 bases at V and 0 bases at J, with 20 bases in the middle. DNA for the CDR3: TGTGCCACCATTCCATGGGCGGGGGCAAGCACAGATACGCAGTATTTT. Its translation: CATIPWAGASTDTQYF.

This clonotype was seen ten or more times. The CDR3 nucleotides are TGTGCCAGCAGCTCAGACGGACTCACAGATACGCAGTATTTT. It codes for CASSSDGLTDTQYF. The chain joins TRBV13 to TRBJ2-3, with D perhaps TRBD2 (5 bases). Trimming took off 4 bases at V and 2 bases at J, with 10 bases between the two ends. This CDR3 contains 14 residues. The V gene's germline CDR1 is PRHDT and CDR2 FYEKMQ (reference sequence). The full variable domain, its missing parts supplied by reference TRBV13 and TRBJ2-3, is AAGVIQSPRHLIKEKRETATLKCYPIPRHDTVYWYQQGPGQDPQFLISFYEKMQSDKGSIPDRFSAQQFSDYHSELNMSSLELGDSALYFCASSSDGLTDTQYFGPGTRLTVL.

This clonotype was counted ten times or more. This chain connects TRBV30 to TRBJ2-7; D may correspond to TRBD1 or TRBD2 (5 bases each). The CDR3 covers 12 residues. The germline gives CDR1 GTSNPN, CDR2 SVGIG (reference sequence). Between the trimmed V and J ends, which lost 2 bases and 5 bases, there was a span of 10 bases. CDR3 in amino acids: CAWSIRDHEQYF. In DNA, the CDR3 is TGTGCCTGGAGTATTAGGGACCACGAGCAGTACTTC. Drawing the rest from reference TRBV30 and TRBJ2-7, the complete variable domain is SQTIHQWPATLVQPVGSPLSLECTVEGTSNPNLYWYRQAAGRGLQLLFYSVGIGQISSEVPQNLSASRPQDRQFILSSKKLLLSDSGFYLCAWSIRDHEQYFGPGTRLTVT.

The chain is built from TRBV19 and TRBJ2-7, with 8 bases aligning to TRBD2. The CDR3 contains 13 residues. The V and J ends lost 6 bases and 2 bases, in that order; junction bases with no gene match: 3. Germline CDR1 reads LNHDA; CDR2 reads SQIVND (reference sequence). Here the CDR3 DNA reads TGTGCCAGTAGGGGTAGCGGGACCTACGAGCAGTACTTC. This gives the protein CASRGSGTYEQYF.

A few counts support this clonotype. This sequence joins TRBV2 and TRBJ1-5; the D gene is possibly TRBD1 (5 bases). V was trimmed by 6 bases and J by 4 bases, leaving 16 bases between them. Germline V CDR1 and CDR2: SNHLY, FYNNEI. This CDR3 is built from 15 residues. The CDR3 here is CASSGTPFTNQPQHF. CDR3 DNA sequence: TGTGCCAGCAGCGGGACTCCCTTCACGAATCAGCCCCAGCATTTT.

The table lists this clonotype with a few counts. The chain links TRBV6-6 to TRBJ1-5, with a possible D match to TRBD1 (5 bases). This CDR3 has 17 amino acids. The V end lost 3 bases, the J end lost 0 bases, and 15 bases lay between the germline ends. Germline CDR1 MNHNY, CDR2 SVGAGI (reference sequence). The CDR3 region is CASSYPPRDYSNQPQHF. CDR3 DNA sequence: TGTGCCAGCAGTTATCCGCCCAGGGACTATAGCAATCAGCCCCAGCATTTT.

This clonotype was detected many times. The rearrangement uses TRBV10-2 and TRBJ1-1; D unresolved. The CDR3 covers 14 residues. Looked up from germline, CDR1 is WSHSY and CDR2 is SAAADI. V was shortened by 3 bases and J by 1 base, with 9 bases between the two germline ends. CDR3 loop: CASSESWGNTEAFF. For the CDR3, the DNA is TGCGCCAGCAGTGAATCGTGGGGGAACACTGAAGCTTTCTTT.

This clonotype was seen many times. Here the CDR3 reads CSARSGGNEKLFF. The CDR3 DNA is TGCAGTGCTAGATCGGGTGGAAATGAAAAACTGTTTTTT. The chain combines TRBV20-1 with TRBJ1-4; D gene unclear. The germline CDR1 and CDR2 sequences are DFQATT and SNEGSKA (reference sequence). With 2 bases removed from V and 5 bases from J, the gap between germline ends came to 9 bases. The CDR3 covers 13 residues.

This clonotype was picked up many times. In DNA, the CDR3 is TGTGCCAGCAGCTTAGTCAACAGAAACGGCTATGGCTACACCTTC. It specifies CASSLVNRNGYGYTF. V usage is TRBV7-2 and J usage is TRBJ1-2; D not resolved. This CDR3 has 15 residues. The germline V gene has CDR1 SGHTA and CDR2 FQGNSA. Trimming cost V 1 base and J 4 bases, with 13 bases left between them. The whole variable domain, filled in from reference TRBV7-2 and TRBJ1-2, reads GAGVSQSPSNKVTEKGKDVELRCDPISGHTALYWYRQSLGQGLEFLIYFQGNSAPDKSGLPSDRFSAERTGGSVSTLTIQRTQQEDSAVYLCASSLVNRNGYGYTFGSGTRLTVV.

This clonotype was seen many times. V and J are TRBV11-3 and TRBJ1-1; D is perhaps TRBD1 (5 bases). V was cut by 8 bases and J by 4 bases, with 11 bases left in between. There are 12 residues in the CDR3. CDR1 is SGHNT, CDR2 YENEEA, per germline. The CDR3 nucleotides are TGTGCCAGCCAGGGAGTGGGCACTGAAGCTTTCTTT. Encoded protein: CASQGVGTEAFF. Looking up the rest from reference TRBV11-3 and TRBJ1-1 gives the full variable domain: EAGVVQSPRYKIIEKKQPVAFWCNPISGHNTLYWYLQNLGQGPELLIRYENEEAVDDSQLPKDRFSAERLKGVDSTLKIQPAELGDSAVYLCASQGVGTEAFFGQGTRLTVV.